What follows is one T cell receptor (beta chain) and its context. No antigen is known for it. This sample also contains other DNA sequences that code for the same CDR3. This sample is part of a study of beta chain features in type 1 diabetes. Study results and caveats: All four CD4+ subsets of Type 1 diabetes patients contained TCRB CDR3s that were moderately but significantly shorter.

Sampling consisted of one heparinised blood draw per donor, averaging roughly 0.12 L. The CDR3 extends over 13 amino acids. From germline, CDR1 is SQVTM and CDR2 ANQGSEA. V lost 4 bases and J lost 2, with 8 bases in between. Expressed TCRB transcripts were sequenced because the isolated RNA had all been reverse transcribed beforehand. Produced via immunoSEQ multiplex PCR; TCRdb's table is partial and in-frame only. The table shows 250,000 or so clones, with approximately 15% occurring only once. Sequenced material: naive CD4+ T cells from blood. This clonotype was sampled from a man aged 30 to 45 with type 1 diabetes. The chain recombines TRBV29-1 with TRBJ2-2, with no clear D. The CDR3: CSVGDTNTGELFF. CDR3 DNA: TGCAGCGTTGGTGACACTAACACCGGGGAGCTGTTTTTT.